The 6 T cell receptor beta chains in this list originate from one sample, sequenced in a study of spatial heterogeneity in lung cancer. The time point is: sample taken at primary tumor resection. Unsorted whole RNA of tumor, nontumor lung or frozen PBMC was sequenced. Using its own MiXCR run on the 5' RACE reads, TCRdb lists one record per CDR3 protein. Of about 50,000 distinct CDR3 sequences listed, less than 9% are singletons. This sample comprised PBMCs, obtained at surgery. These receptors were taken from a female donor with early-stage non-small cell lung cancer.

CDR3 residues: CASSLVGGTSSYNEQFF. CDR3 nucleotide sequence: TGTGCCAGCAGCTTAGTAGGAGGGACTAGCTCCTACAATGAGCAGTTCTTC. The chain uses TRBV7-2 and TRBJ2-1; 8 bases fit TRBD2. Germline V gives CDR1 SGHTA, CDR2 FQGNSA. The CDR3 totals 17 residues. With V trimmed by 1 base and J by 0 bases, 5 bases remained unmatched.

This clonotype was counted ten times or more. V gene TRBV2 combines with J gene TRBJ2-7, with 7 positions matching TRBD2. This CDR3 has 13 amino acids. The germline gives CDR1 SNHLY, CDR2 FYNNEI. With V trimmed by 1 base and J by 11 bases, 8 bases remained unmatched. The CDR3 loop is CASSEVGAGEKYF. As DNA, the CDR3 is TGTGCCAGCAGTGAAGTGGGTGCGGGGGAAAAGTACTTC. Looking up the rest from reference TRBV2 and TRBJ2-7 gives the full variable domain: EPEVTQTPSHQVTQMGQEVILRCVPISNHLYFYWYRQILGQKVEFLVSFYNNEISEKSEIFDDQFSVERPDGSNFTLKIRSTKLEDSAMYFCASSEVGAGEKYFGPGTRLTVT.

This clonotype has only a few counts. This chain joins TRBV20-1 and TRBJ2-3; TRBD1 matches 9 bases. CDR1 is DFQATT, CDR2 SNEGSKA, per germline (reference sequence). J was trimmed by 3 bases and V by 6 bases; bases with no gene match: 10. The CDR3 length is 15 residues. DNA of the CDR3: TGCAGTGCCCGCCCGACAGGGGGTAGAACAGATACGCAGTATTTT. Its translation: CSARPTGGRTDTQYF.

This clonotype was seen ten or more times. The CDR3 here is CAWSPGSGELFF. In nucleotides, the CDR3 is TGTGCCTGGAGTCCAGGGTCCGGGGAGCTGTTTTTT. The chain employs TRBV30 and TRBJ2-2; weak D call: TRBD1 (5 bases). Germline V CDR1 and CDR2: GTSNPN, SVGIG (reference sequence). The V and J ends lost 2 bases and 6 bases respectively, with 7 bases between them. This CDR3 comprises 12 residues.

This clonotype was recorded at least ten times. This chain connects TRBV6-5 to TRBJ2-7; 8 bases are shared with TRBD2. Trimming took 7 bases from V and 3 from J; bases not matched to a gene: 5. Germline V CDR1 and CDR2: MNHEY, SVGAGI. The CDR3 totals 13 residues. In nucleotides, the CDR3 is TGTGCCAGCACCGAAGCGGGGGACTACGAGCAGTACTTC. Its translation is CASTEAGDYEQYF.

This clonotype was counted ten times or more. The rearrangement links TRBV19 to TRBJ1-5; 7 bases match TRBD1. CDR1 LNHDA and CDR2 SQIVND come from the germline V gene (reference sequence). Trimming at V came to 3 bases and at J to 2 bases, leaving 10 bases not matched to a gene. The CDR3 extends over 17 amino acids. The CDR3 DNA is TGTGCCAGTAGTATTGGGACCGAAGGACAGGGCAATCAGCCCCAGCATTTT. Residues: CASSIGTEGQGNQPQHF.